This T cell receptor beta chain emerged from a study of blood T cell repertoires in COVID-19. Study details: Spain, Italy and the United States supplied samples that represented acute and convalescent COVID-19. Sources were T cells, B-cell-depleted T cells, or PBMCs; the material itself was cDNA or gDNA.

The study recruited people aged 18 to 89 years across approximately 23 US areas. Original analysis: Estimated nucleated cell counts came from reference gene primer amplification. Using immunoSEQ multiplex PCR, the repertoire was profiled, and TCRdb retains in-frame clones only, with some absent. V and J calls and clone size come straight from that table; D and trimming were deduced from the DNA. The sample lists about 180,000 clones, about nine tenths occurring once. This clone came up once. The CDR3 is 14 residues long. Germline V gene lookup returns CDR1 SGHRS and CDR2 YFSETQ. With 2 bases removed from V and 1 base from J, the gap between germline ends came to 9 bases.

The rearrangement joins TRBV5-1 to TRBJ1-1; D is undetermined. The TCR comes from a woman in her late teens or twenties who had recovered from COVID-19. Sequenced sample: PBMCs or T cells enriched from blood (not recorded which). CDR3 sequence reads: CASSFPGRNTEAFF. DNA of the CDR3: TGCGCCAGCAGCTTCCCAGGCCGGAACACTGAAGCTTTCTTT.